Sequencing of this T cell receptor beta chain was carried out in a study of T-cell memory formation after mild COVID-19. Findings and caveats of the study: Contracting CD4+ clones sat mainly in CM and EM; CD8+ in EMRA. Clones that contracted from day 15 to 85 were balanced CD4/CD8, while later expanders leaned CD4+. Proof of SARS-CoV-2 specificity was absent for the second-wave clones that crested on day 37.

The 5'RACE method, run with constant-segment primers, produced TCR alpha and TCR beta cDNA libraries (carrying sample barcodes and UMIs). One entry per CDR3 protein, called by TCRdb with MiXCR from the 5' RACE reads. The sample holds 140,000 or so distinct CDR3 sequences, 15% to 20% seen once. Concerning this clonotype: Its antigen is not known.

With 6 bases removed from V and 1 base from J, the gap between germline ends came to 10 bases. The CDR3 sequence is 14 residues long. Germline V gives CDR1 MNHNY, CDR2 SVGAGI (reference sequence). The chain carries TRBV6-6 and TRBJ1-5; tentatively, D is TRBD1 (5 bases). The receptor's source is an adult woman who had mild COVID-19 (a few samples of this study predate the infection). Cell type and time point are not known. Sequenced sample: PBMCs or a T cell subset sorted from them (not recorded which). The CDR3 reads CASSRDLSNQPQHF. In DNA form, the CDR3 reads TGTGCCAGCAGCCGGGACCTCAGCAATCAGCCCCAGCATTTT.